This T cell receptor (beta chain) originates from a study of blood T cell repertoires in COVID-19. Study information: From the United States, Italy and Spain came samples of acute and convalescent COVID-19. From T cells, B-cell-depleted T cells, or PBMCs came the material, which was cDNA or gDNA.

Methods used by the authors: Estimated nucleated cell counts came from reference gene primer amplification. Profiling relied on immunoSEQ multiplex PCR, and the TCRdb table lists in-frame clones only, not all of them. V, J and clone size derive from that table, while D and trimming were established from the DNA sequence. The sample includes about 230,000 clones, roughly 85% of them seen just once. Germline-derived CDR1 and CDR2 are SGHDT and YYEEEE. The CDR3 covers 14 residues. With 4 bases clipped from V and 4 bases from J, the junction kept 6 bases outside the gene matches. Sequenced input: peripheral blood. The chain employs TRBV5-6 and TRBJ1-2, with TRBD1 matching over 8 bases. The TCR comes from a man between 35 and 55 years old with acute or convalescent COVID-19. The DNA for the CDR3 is TGTGCCAGCAGCCTCAGGGGGCTCAGCTATGGCTACACCTTC. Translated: CASSLRGLSYGYTF. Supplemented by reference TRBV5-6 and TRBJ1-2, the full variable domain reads DAGVTQSPTHLIKTRGQQVTLRCSPKSGHDTVSWYQQALGQGPQFIFQYYEEEERQRGNFPDRFSGHQFPNYSSELNVNALLLGDSALYLCASSLRGLSYGYTFGSGTRLTVV.